These 4 T cell receptor beta chains were sequenced from one sample in a study of T cell changes during pregnancy in multiple sclerosis. TCRdb's copy holds only in-frame clones and misses some; the assay was immunoSEQ multiplex PCR. The sample includes about 41,000 clones, roughly 90% of them seen just once. Sequenced here: CD8+ T cells from peripheral blood mononuclear cells, sampled in the third trimester of pregnancy. These receptors originate from a female donor with multiple sclerosis, enrolled in a pregnancy study.

The chain links TRBV15 to TRBJ2-2, with 10 positions matching TRBD2. This CDR3 spans 16 amino acids. Germline-derived CDR1 and CDR2 are LNHNV and YYDKDF (reference sequence). The V segment lost 6 bases and the J segment 3 bases; nucleotides outside the gene matches: 7. The CDR3 here is CATRDGLAADTGELFF. Written as DNA, the CDR3 is TGTGCCACCAGGGACGGACTAGCGGCGGACACCGGGGAGCTGTTTTTT.

The chain links TRBV5-6 to TRBJ2-7, with D perhaps matching TRBD1 (6 bases). Germline V gene data show CDR1 as SGHDT and CDR2 as YYEEEE. With 4 bases removed from V and 5 bases from J, the gap between germline ends came to 16 bases. This CDR3 has 14 residues. The CDR3 reads CASSPGYRADEQYF. In DNA, the CDR3 is TGTGCCAGCAGCCCCGGCTACAGGGCCGACGAGCAGTACTTC.

V and J are TRBV9 and TRBJ2-1; D unclear. Trimming left V 4 bases short and J 4 bases short, with 12 bases between. Germline CDR1 SGDLS, CDR2 YYNGEE. There are 14 residues in the CDR3. The CDR3 protein is CASSLWASYNEQFF. CDR3 DNA: TGTGCCAGCAGCCTCTGGGCGTCTTACAATGAGCAGTTCTTC.

The chain links TRBV5-1 to TRBJ2-1; 10 nucleotides align to TRBD2. Germline CDR1 is SGHRS and CDR2 is YFSETQ. CDR3 length: 18 residues. Trimming removed 2 bases from V and 0 bases from J; junction bases left unmatched: 8. CDR3 sequence: CASSLRASGSLSYNEQFF. CDR3 nucleotides: TGCGCCAGCAGCTTAAGGGCTAGCGGGAGTCTCTCCTACAATGAGCAGTTCTTC.